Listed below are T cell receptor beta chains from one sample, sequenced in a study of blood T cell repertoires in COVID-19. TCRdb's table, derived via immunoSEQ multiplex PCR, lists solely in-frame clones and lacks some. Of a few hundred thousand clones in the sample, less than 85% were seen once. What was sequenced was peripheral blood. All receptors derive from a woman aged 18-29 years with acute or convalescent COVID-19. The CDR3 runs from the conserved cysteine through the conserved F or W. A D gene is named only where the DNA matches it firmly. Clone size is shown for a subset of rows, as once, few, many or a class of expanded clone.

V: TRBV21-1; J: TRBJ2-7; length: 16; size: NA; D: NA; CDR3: CASSKGKTGSYYEQYF; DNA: TGTGCCAGCAGCAAAGGGAAAACAGGCTCCTACTACGAGCAGTACTTC
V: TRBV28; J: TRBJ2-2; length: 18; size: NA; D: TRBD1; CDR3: CASSLLYPGQGVTGELFF; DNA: TGTGCCAGCAGTTTATTGTATCCGGGACAGGGTGTTACCGGGGAGCTGTTTTTT
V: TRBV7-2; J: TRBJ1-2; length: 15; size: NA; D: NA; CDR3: CASSLDRRGGYGYTF; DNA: TGTGCCAGCAGCTTAGACAGGCGAGGCGGCTATGGCTACACCTTC
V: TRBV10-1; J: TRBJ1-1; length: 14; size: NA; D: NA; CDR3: CASSRSGQNTEAFF; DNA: TGCGCCAGCAGTAGAAGCGGGCAAAACACTGAAGCTTTCTTT
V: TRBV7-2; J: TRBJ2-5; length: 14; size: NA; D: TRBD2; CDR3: CASSPGLAGETQYF; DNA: TGTGCCAGCAGCCCTGGACTAGCGGGAGAGACCCAGTACTTC
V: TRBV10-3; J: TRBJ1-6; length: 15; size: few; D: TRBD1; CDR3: CAIRPGQGVNSPLHF; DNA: TGTGCCATAAGGCCGGGACAGGGGGTTAATTCACCCCTCCACTTT
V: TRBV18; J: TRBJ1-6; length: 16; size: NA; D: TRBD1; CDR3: CASSPGTGLNNSPLHF; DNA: TGTGCCAGCTCACCCGGGACAGGGCTTAATAATTCACCCCTCCACTTT
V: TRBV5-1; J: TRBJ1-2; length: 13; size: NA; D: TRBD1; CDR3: CASTEQGAYGYTF; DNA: TGCGCCAGCACTGAACAGGGGGCCTATGGCTACACCTTC
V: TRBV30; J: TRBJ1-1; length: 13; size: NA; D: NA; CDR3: CAWSWGGGTEAFF; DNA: TGTGCCTGGAGTTGGGGCGGGGGAACTGAAGCTTTCTTT
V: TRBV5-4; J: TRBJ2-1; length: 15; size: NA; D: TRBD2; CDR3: CASSLGGSSYNEQFF; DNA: TGTGCCAGCAGCTTGGGCGGGAGCTCCTACAATGAGCAGTTCTTC
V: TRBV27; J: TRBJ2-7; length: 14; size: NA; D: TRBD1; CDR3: CASSLSPDRYEQYF; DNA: TGTGCCAGCAGTTTATCGCCGGACAGGTACGAGCAGTACTTC
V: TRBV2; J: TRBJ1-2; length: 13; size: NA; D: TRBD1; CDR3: CASTGTGGNGYTF; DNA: TGTGCCAGCACCGGGACAGGGGGCAATGGCTACACCTTC
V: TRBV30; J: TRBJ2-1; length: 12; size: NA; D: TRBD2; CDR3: CAWGVAGDEQFF; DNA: TGTGCCTGGGGAGTAGCGGGCGATGAGCAGTTCTTC
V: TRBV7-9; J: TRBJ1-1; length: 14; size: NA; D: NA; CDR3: CTSSLFGGITEAFF; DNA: TGTACCAGCAGCTTATTCGGGGGGATTACTGAAGCTTTCTTT
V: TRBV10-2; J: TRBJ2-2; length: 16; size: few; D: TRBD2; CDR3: CASSDGPAGASGELFF; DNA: TGCGCCAGCAGTGATGGTCCAGCGGGAGCTTCTGGGGAGCTGTTTTTT
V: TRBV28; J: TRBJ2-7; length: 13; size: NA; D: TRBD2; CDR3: CASVPGGPGEQYF; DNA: TGTGCCAGCGTCCCGGGGGGGCCGGGCGAGCAGTACTTC
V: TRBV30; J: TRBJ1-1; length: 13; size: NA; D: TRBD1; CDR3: CAWTGTGLDEAFF; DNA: TGTGCCTGGACTGGGACAGGGTTGGATGAAGCTTTCTTT
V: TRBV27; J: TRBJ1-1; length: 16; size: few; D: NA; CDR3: CASTPDSSKVGTEAFF; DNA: TGTGCCAGCACCCCGGACTCTTCCAAAGTAGGCACTGAAGCTTTCTTT
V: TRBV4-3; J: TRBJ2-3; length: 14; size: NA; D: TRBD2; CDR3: CASASGRYTDTQYF; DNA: TGCGCCAGCGCTAGCGGGAGGTACACAGATACGCAGTATTTT
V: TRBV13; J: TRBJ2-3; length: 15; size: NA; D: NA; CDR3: CASSLASGSTDTQYF; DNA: TGTGCCAGCAGCTTAGCGAGCGGTAGCACAGATACGCAGTATTTT
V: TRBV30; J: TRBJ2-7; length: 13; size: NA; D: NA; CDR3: CAWSVHLAYEQYF; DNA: TGTGCCTGGAGTGTACACCTAGCCTACGAGCAGTACTTC
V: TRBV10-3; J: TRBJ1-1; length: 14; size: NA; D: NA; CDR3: CAISDIQTNTEAFF; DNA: TGTGCCATCAGTGATATACAGACAAACACTGAAGCTTTCTTT
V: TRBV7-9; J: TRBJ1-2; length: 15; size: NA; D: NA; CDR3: CASVRVPALRYRYTF; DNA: TGTGCCAGCGTCAGGGTACCAGCTCTTAGGTATCGATACACCTTC
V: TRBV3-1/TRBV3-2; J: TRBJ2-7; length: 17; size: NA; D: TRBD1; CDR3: CASSPAAGGLPSYEQYF; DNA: TGTGCCAGCAGCCCGGCGGCAGGGGGCCTCCCCTCCTACGAGCAGTACTTC
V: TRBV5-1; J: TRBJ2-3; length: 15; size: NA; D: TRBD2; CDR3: CASSRGREGTDTQYF; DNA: TGCGCCAGCAGCCGGGGGCGGGAGGGAACAGATACGCAGTATTTT
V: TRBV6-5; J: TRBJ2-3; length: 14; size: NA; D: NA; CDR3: CASSYSANTDTQYF; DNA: TGTGCCAGCAGTTACTCGGCCAACACAGATACGCAGTATTTT
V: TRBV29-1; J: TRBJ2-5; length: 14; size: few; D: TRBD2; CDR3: CSVEVGGGQETQYF; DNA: TGCAGCGTTGAAGTAGGCGGGGGGCAAGAGACCCAGTACTTC
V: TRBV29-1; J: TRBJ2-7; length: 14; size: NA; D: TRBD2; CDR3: CSVDSAGVGYEQYF; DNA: TGCAGCGTAGATAGCGCGGGAGTAGGATACGAGCAGTACTTC
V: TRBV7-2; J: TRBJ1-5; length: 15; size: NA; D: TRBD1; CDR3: CASSLGGQGRQPQHF; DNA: TGTGCCAGCAGCTTAGGGGGACAGGGCAGACAGCCCCAGCATTTT
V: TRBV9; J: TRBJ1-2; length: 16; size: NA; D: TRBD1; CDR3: CASSLRGDRGNYGYTF; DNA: TGTGCCAGCAGCCTCCGCGGTGACAGGGGTAACTATGGCTACACCTTC
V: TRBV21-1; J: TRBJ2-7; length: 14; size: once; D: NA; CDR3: CASSKRQGVREQYF; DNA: TGTGCCAGCAGCAAACGGCAGGGGGTGAGGGAGCAGTACTTC
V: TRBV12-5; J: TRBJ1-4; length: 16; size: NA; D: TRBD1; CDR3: CASGLMRDSGNEKLFF; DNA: TGTGCTAGTGGTTTGATGAGGGACAGCGGTAATGAAAAACTGTTTTTT
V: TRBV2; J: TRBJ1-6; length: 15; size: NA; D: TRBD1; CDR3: CASRVGQVLNSPLHF; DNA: TGTGCCAGCAGGGTCGGACAGGTCCTTAATTCACCCCTCCACTTT
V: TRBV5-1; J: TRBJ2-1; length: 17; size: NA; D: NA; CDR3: CASSLAEGPQGYNEQFF; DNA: TGCGCCAGCAGCTTGGCCGAGGGGCCACAGGGCTACAATGAGCAGTTCTTC
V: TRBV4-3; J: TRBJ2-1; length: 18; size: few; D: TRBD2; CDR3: CASSRGTSGSSAYNEQFF; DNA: TGCGCCAGCAGCCGCGGGACTAGCGGGTCCTCGGCCTACAATGAGCAGTTCTTC
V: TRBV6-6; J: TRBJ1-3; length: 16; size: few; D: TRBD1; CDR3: CASSLRTGFSGNTIYF; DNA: TGTGCCAGCAGCCTAAGGACAGGGTTCTCTGGAAACACCATATATTTT
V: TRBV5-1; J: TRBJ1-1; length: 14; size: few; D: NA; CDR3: CASSWGTEGTEAFF; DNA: TGCGCCAGCAGCTGGGGGACTGAGGGCACTGAAGCTTTCTTT
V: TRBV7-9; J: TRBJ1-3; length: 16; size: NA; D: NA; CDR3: CASSLHGQSSGNTIYF; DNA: TGTGCCAGCAGCTTACACGGACAGAGCTCTGGAAACACCATATATTTT
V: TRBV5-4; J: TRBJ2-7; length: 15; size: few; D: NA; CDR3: CASSGRTGNEYEQYF; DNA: TGTGCCAGCAGCGGGCGAACAGGTAACGAATACGAGCAGTACTTC
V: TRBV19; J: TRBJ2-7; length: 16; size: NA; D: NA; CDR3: CASSTPHATGSYEQYF; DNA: TGTGCCAGTAGTACCCCGCACGCGACAGGCTCCTACGAGCAGTACTTC
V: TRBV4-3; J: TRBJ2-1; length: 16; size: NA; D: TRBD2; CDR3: CASSQDISGRLNEQFF; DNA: TGCGCCAGCAGCCAAGATATCAGCGGGAGATTGAATGAGCAGTTCTTC
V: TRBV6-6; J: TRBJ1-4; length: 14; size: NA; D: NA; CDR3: CASSYQNFNEKLFF; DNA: TGTGCCAGCAGTTACCAAAACTTTAATGAAAAACTGTTTTTT
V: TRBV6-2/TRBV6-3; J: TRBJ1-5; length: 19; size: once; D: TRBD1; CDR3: CASSYSTGTGGFGNQPQHF; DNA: TGTGCCAGCAGTTACTCGACCGGGACAGGGGGCTTTGGAAATCAGCCCCAGCATTTT
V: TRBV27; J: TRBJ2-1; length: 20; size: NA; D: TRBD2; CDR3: CASSLTPPGLAGGPNNEQFF; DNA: TGTGCCAGCAGTTTAACCCCCCCGGGACTAGCGGGAGGGCCTAACAATGAGCAGTTCTTC
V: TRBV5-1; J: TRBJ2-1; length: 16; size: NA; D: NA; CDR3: CASTESTGRSYNEQFF; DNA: TGCGCCAGCACCGAATCGACAGGACGCTCCTACAATGAGCAGTTCTTC
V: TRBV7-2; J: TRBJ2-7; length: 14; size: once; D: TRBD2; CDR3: CASSSSSGSYEQYF; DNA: TGTGCCAGCAGCTCGTCTAGCGGGTCCTACGAGCAGTACTTC
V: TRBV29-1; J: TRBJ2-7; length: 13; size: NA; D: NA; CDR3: CSVSPPGSYEQYF; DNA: TGCAGCGTCTCTCCTCCCGGCTCCTACGAGCAGTACTTC
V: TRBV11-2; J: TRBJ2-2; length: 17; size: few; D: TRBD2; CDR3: CASSLAGSGSPTGELFF; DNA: TGTGCCAGCAGCTTAGCGGGTAGCGGGAGCCCCACCGGGGAGCTGTTTTTT
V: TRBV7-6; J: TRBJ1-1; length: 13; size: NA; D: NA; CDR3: CASSLGSSPEAFF; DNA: TGTGCCAGCAGCTTAGGATCTAGCCCTGAAGCTTTCTTT
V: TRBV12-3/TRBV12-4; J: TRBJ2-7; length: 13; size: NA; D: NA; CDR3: CASSFGEYYEQYF; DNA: TGTGCCAGCAGTTTTGGGGAGTACTACGAGCAGTACTTC
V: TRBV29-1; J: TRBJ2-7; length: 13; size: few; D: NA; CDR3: CSVEPIANYEQYF; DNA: TGCAGCGTTGAACCGATCGCGAACTACGAGCAGTACTTC